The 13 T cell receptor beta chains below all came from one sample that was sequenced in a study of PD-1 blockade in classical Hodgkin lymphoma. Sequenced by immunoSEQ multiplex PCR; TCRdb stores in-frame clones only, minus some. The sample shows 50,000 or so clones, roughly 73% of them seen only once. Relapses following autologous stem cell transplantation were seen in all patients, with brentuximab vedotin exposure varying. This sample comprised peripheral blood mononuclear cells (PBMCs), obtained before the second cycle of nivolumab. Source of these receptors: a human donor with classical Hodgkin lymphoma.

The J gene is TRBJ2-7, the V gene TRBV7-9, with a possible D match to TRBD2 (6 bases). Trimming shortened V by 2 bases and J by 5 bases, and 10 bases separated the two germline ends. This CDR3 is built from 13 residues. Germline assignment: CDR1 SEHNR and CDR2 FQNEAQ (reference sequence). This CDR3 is CASSLTGAHEQYF. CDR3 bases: TGTGCCAGCAGCTTAACGGGAGCCCACGAGCAGTACTTC.

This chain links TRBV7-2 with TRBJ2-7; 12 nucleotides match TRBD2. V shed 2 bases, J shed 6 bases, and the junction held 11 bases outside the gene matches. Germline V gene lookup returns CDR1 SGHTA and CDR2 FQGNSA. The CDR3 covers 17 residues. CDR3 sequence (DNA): TGTGCCAGCAGCTTACGGACTAGCGGGGAATGGGCCCTCGAGCAGTACTTC. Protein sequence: CASSLRTSGEWALEQYF.

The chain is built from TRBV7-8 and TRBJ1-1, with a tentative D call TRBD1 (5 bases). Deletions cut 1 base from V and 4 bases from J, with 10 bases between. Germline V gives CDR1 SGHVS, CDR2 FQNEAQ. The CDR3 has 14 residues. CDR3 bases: TGTGCCAGCAGCTTAGTTGGGAGGGGCACTGAAGCTTTCTTT. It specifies CASSLVGRGTEAFF.

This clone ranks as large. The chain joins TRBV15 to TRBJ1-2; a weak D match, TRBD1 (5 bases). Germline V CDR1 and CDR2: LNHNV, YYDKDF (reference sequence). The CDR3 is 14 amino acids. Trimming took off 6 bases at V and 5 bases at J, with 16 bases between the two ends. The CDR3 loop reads CATSPRASRYGYTF. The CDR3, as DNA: TGTGCCACCAGTCCCAGGGCCTCGAGGTATGGCTACACCTTC.

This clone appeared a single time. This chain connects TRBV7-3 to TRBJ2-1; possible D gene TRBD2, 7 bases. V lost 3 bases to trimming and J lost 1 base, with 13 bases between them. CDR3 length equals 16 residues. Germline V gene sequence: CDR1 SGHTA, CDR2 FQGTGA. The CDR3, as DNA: TGTGCCAGCAGCTTGTCCCGGGGGGCATCCTACAATGAGCAGTTCTTC. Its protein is CASSLSRGASYNEQFF.

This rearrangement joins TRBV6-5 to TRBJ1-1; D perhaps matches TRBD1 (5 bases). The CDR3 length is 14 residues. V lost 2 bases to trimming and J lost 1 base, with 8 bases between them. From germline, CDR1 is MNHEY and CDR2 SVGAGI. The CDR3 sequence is CASSYGDGNTEAFF. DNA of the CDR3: TGTGCCAGCAGTTACGGGGACGGGAACACTGAAGCTTTCTTT.

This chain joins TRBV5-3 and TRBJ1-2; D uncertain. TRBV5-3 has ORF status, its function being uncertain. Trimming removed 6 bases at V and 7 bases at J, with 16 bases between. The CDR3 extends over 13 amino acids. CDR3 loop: CARTPLRRGGYTF. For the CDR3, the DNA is TGTGCCAGAACCCCGCTTCGGCGGGGTGGCTACACCTTC.

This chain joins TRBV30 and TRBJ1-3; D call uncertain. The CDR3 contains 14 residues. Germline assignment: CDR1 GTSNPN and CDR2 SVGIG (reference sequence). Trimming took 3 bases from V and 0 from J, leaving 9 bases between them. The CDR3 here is CAWSLGSSGNTIYF. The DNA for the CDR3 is TGTGCCTGGAGCCTTGGGAGCTCTGGAAACACCATATATTTT.

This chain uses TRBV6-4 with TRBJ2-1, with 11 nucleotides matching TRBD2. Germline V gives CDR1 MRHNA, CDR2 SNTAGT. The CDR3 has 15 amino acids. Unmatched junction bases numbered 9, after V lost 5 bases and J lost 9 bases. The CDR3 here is CASSPRSSGRVEQFF. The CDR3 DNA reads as TGTGCCAGCAGTCCTAGAAGTAGCGGGAGGGTTGAGCAGTTCTTC.

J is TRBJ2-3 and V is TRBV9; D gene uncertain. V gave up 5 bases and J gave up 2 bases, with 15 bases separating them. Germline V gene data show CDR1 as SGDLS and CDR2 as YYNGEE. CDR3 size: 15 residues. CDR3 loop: CASSSRPVPTDTQYF. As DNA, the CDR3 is TGTGCCAGCAGTTCCCGGCCAGTCCCCACAGATACGCAGTATTTT.

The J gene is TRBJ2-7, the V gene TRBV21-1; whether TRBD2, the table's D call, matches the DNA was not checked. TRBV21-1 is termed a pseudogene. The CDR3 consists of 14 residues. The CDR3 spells CASSKGRLSYEQYF. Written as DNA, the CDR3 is TGTGCCAGCAGCAAAGGGAGGCTCTCCTACGAGCAGTACTTC.

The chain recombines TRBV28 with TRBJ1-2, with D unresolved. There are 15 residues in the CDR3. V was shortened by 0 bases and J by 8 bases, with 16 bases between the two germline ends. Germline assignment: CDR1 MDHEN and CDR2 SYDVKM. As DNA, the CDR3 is TGTGCCAGCAGTTTATGGGTCGTGCCAGGATCGGGCTACACCTTC. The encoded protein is CASSLWVVPGSGYTF.

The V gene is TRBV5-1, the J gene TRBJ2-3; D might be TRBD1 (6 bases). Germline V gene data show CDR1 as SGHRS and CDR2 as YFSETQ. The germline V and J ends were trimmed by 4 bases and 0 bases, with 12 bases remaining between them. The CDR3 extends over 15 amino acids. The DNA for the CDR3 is TGCGCCAGCAGCCAATTCCAGGGGAGCACAGATACGCAGTATTTT. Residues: CASSQFQGSTDTQYF.